The 7 T cell receptor beta chains listed next were all sequenced from one sample in a study of T cells in Graves' hyperthyroidism and ophthalmopathy (dated by TCRdb to the late 2010s). The library was generated by multiplex PCR. Instrument on record: Illumina HiSeq 2000. TCR beta CDR3 regions were amplified from RNA transcripts. The first round of RT-PCR for the TCR CDR3 was performed with the HTBI primer set and the Qiagen OneStep RT-PCR kit. TCRdb reprocessing: public reads trimmed at Q25 with fastp, clones called with MiXCR, in-frame beta chains kept. Entries are consolidated by CDR3 protein sequence, retaining the most common genes and DNA. The sample table holds about 640,000 distinct CDR3 sequences, of which 20% to 25% were seen once. Approximately 30% of the sample comes from the top ten. Sequenced material: blood. Every receptor here comes from a man between 25 and 39 years old with Graves' ophthalmopathy.

The chain links TRBV19 to TRBJ2-5, with TRBD2 identical over 8 bases. CDR3 length: 15 amino acids. Germline V gene sequence: CDR1 LNHDA, CDR2 SQIVND (reference sequence). V lost 3 bases, J lost 3 bases, and 6 bases stayed unmatched. CDR3 region: CASSIGGRSEETQYF. The CDR3 DNA reads as TGTGCCAGTAGTATCGGCGGGAGGTCTGAAGAGACCCAGTACTTC.

This clonotype was seen only once. The chain uses TRBV7-2 and TRBJ2-5; D is unresolved. The CDR3 totals 13 residues. Germline V gives CDR1 SGHTA, CDR2 FQGNSA. Trimming cost V 4 bases and J 7 bases, with 13 bases left between them. CDR3 in amino acids: CASSSLIFGTQYF. In DNA, the CDR3 is TGTGCCAGCAGCTCTCTAATCTTCGGGACCCAGTACTTC.

Details on this clonotype: A read error may explain this, as a much larger clone is one base away. The V call is TRBV11-2, the J call TRBJ2-1; 7 bases fit TRBD2. CDR3 length: 19 amino acids. Germline CDR1 is SGHAT and CDR2 is FQNNGV. After removal of 8 bases from V and 0 bases from J, the junction contained 19 bases not matched to a gene. CDR3 region: CASLPGLSGVLSSYNEQFF. CDR3 nucleotides: TGTGCCAGCCTCCCGGGACTATCGGGAGTGTTGAGCTCCTACAATGAGCAGTTCTTC. Drawing the rest from reference TRBV11-2 and TRBJ2-1, the complete variable domain is EAGVAQSPRYKIIEKRQSVAFWCNPISGHATLYWYQQILGQGPKLLIQFQNNGVVDDSQLPKDRFSAERLKGVDSTLKIQPAKLEDSAVYLCASLPGLSGVLSSYNEQFFGPGTRLTVL.

This clonotype came up a few times. The junction departs from germline at one end; a sequencing error may be responsible. This rearrangement joins TRBV2 to TRBJ2-7; 8 bases map to TRBD1. CDR1 is SNHLY, CDR2 FYNNEI, per germline. The CDR3 is 19 amino acids. The DNA of the CDR3 is TGTGCCAGCAGTGACTCGCTTCAAGGACAGGGAAGCGAGGCCTACGAACAGTACTTC. As protein: CASSDSLQGQGSEAYEQYF.

This chain uses TRBV7-3 with TRBJ2-2; D possibly corresponds to TRBD2 (5 bases). Trimming took off 5 bases at V and 5 bases at J, with 12 bases between the two ends. The CDR3 runs 14 residues. The germline gives CDR1 SGHTA, CDR2 FQGTGA. CDR3 sequence: CASSREGRTGELFF. In DNA form, the CDR3 reads TGTGCCAGCAGCCGCGAGGGTAGAACCGGGGAGCTGTTTTTT.

The chain carries TRBV4-1 and TRBJ2-7; 7 bases line up with TRBD2. The germline CDR1 and CDR2 sequences are MGHRA and YSYEKL. The junction had 8 bases not matched to a gene; V was cut back by 4 bases and J by 2 bases. CDR3 length: 15 residues. DNA for the CDR3: TGCGCCAGCAGCCGGGGGAGGGACTCTGCCTACGAGCAGTACTTC. It translates to CASSRGRDSAYEQYF.

The chain recombines TRBV7-9 with TRBJ2-1; TRBD2 matches at 9 bases. The germline gives CDR1 SEHNR, CDR2 FQNEAQ (reference sequence). J lost 7 bases, V lost 7 bases, and 5 bases had no gene match. The CDR3 spans 13 residues. CDR3 protein: CASIRAGGNEQFF. CDR3 in DNA: TGTGCCAGCATCCGAGCGGGAGGAAATGAGCAGTTCTTC.